These 21 T cell receptor beta chains were sequenced from one sample in a study of T cell clonotyping in hematopoietic cell transplantation. TCRdb's copy holds only in-frame clones and misses some; the assay was immunoSEQ multiplex PCR. The profile shows a few thousand clones, 82% of them singletons. The specimen comprised PBMCs, sampled 100 days after allogeneic stem cell transplant. These receptors originate from a male patient aged 45-60 years who had an allogeneic stem cell transplant from a related donor, so the T cells may come from the graft donor. Some clones in this sample may be carry-over from other donors' samples.

This rearrangement joins TRBV5-6 to TRBJ2-2, with a tentative D call TRBD2 (6 bases). Germline CDR1 is SGHDT and CDR2 is YYEEEE. This CDR3 has 15 amino acids. The V end lost 0 bases, the J end lost 0 bases, and 6 bases lay between the germline ends. The CDR3 nucleotides read TGTGCCAGCAGCTTGGGGGGGGCGAACACCGGGGAGCTGTTTTTT. It is translated as CASSLGGANTGELFF.

This chain links TRBV5-1 with TRBJ1-2; D possibly corresponds to TRBD1 (5 bases). Germline CDR1 SGHRS, CDR2 YFSETQ. The germline V and J ends were trimmed by 0 bases and 7 bases, with 10 bases remaining between them. The CDR3 has 13 residues. The CDR3 nucleotides are TGCGCCAGCAGCTTGGTGCAGGGCGTTGGCTACACCTTC. Protein sequence: CASSLVQGVGYTF.

A word on this clone: The junction shows a germline mismatch at one end, possibly a read error. The chain combines TRBV2 with TRBJ2-5; D may correspond to TRBD1 or TRBD2 (7 bases each). CDR1 and CDR2 (germline): SNHLY, FYNNEI. The CDR3 extends over 11 amino acids. The CDR3 reads CASSDRGGIDF. CDR3 sequence (DNA): TGTGCCAGCAGTGACAGGGGGGGGATCGACTTC.

This chain uses TRBV19 with TRBJ2-6; D is possibly TRBD1 (6 bases). This CDR3 spans 16 amino acids. Trimming removed 5 bases at V and 4 bases at J, with 15 bases between. Germline V gene data show CDR1 as LNHDA and CDR2 as SQIVND (reference sequence). The CDR3 loop is CASSPFQGSGANVLTF. The CDR3 DNA sequence: TGTGCCAGTAGTCCCTTCCAGGGGTCGGGGGCCAACGTCCTGACTTTC. Combining the CDR3 with reference TRBV19 and TRBJ2-6 gives the whole variable domain DGGITQSPKYLFRKEGQNVTLSCEQNLNHDAMYWYRQDPGQGLRLIYYSQIVNDFQKGDIAEGYSVSREKKESFPLTVTSAQKNPTAFYLCASSPFQGSGANVLTFGAGSRLTVL.

V gene TRBV18 combines with J gene TRBJ1-1, with TRBD1 as a possible D gene (6 bases). V was cut by 6 bases and J by 0 bases, with 17 bases left in between. Germline CDR1 reads KGHSH; CDR2 reads LQKENI. CDR3 size: 16 residues. The CDR3 DNA is TGTGCCAGCTCCCCCGTTCCAGGGGTCTTGAACACTGAAGCTTTCTTT. Residues: CASSPVPGVLNTEAFF. Drawing the rest from reference TRBV18 and TRBJ1-1, the complete variable domain is NAGVMQNPRHLVRRRGQEARLRCSPMKGHSHVYWYRQLPEEGLKFMVYLQKENIIDESGMPKERFSAEFPKEGPSILRIQQVVRGDSAAYFCASSPVPGVLNTEAFFGQGTRLTVV.

This clone was recorded a few times. The chain recombines TRBV29-1 with TRBJ2-5; D might be TRBD1 or TRBD2, each matching 5 bases. The length of the CDR3 is 11 residues. The V gene's germline CDR1 is SQVTM and CDR2 ANQGSEA. Trimming left V 6 bases short and J 3 bases short, with 8 bases between. The CDR3 DNA follows: TGCAGCGTGTGGGGGAAAGAGACCCAGTACTTC. Its protein product is CSVWGKETQYF.

This sequence joins TRBV27 and TRBJ1-2, with 8 positions matching TRBD1. This CDR3 region has 15 residues. Germline CDR1 is MNHEY and CDR2 is SMNVEV (reference sequence). The J segment lost 2 bases and the V segment lost 6 bases, leaving 8 bases of the junction unmatched. CDR3 in amino acids: CASRSRGQENYGYTF. In DNA, the CDR3 is TGTGCCAGCAGGAGCAGGGGACAGGAAAACTATGGCTACACCTTC.

The gene calls are TRBV5-6 and TRBJ2-3; possibly TRBD2 for D (6 bases). Germline V gives CDR1 SGHDT, CDR2 YYEEEE. V was shortened by 1 base and J by 14 bases, with 17 bases between the two germline ends. The CDR3 runs to 13 residues. The CDR3 DNA reads TGTGCCAGCAGCTTGACCGGGACTCCGAGCAGGTATTTT. Translation gives CASSLTGTPSRYF.

The CDR3 DNA is TGCGCCAGCAGCCTCGGGTGGGGAGATAACTATGGCTACACCTTC. As protein: CASSLGWGDNYGYTF. The rearrangement joins TRBV4-1 to TRBJ1-2; D is undetermined. The CDR3 length is 15 residues. V was clipped by 4 bases and J by 1 base, with 13 bases between them. Germline assignment: CDR1 MGHRA and CDR2 YSYEKL.

V and J are TRBV5-6 and TRBJ1-2; D unresolved. Deletions cut 2 bases from V and 2 bases from J, with 7 bases between. The CDR3 has 13 amino acids. Germline CDR1 is SGHDT and CDR2 is YYEEEE. The CDR3 sequence: CASSFGENYGYTF. DNA for the CDR3: TGTGCCAGCAGCTTCGGCGAGAACTATGGCTACACCTTC.

J is TRBJ1-1 and V is TRBV5-4, with TRBD1 as a possible D gene (5 bases). The CDR3 runs to 14 residues. V was clipped by 4 bases and J by 6 bases, with 16 bases between them. The germline gives CDR1 SGHNT, CDR2 YYREEE (reference sequence). The CDR3 region has the DNA TGTGCCAGCAGCCCGGGCGCAGGGTACGCTGAAGCTTTCTTT. Its translation is CASSPGAGYAEAFF.

This clone was observed a handful of times. J is TRBJ1-2 and V is TRBV25-1; D ambiguous. The germline V gene has CDR1 MGHDK and CDR2 SYGVNS. CDR3 length: 13 amino acids. V lost 2 bases and J lost 8, with 12 bases in between. CDR3 loop: CASSETQMGGYTF. As DNA, the CDR3 is TGTGCCAGCAGTGAAACACAGATGGGCGGCTACACCTTC.

In this sample, this clone turned up once. This chain joins TRBV7-9 and TRBJ2-7; perhaps TRBD1 as D (6 bases). The V gene lost 5 bases and the J gene lost 0 bases, with 17 bases spanning the gap. CDR3 length: 16 amino acids. Germline loops: CDR1 SEHNR, CDR2 FQNEAQ (reference sequence). For the CDR3, the DNA is TGTGCCAGCAGCCCACCTCCGGGACACTACTCCTACGAGCAGTACTTC. Its translation: CASSPPPGHYSYEQYF.

The chain is built from TRBV6-5 and TRBJ2-3; possibly TRBD1 or TRBD2 for D (5 bases each). The V gene's germline CDR1 is MNHEY and CDR2 SVGAGI. The CDR3 runs to 14 residues. Trimming cost V 0 bases and J 4 bases, with 8 bases left between them. CDR3: CASSYSRGADTQYF. The CDR3 nucleotides are TGTGCCAGCAGTTACTCGAGAGGGGCAGATACGCAGTATTTT.

The genes are TRBV29-1 and TRBJ1-5; D gene uncertain. V was clipped by 6 bases and J by 2 bases, with 17 bases between them. Germline CDR1 SQVTM, CDR2 ANQGSEA. This CDR3 spans 15 amino acids. The chain's CDR3 is CSVSDGLLGNQPQHF. The CDR3 region has the DNA TGCAGCGTCTCAGACGGCCTCTTGGGCAATCAGCCCCAGCATTTT. The full variable domain, completed using reference TRBV29-1 and TRBJ1-5, is SAVISQKPSRDICQRGTSLTIQCQVDSQVTMMFWYRQQPGQSLTLIATANQGSEATYESGFVIDKFPISRPNLTFSTLTVSNMSPEDSSIYLCSVSDGLLGNQPQHFGDGTRLSIL.

The genes are TRBV2 and TRBJ1-5, with 10 bases identical to TRBD1. Germline-derived CDR1 and CDR2 are SNHLY and FYNNEI. This CDR3 is 15 amino acids long. The junction had 8 bases not matched to a gene; V was cut back by 6 bases and J by 6 bases. As DNA, the CDR3 is TGTGCCAGCAGGTCCGGGACAGGGGCTTTTCAGCCCCAGCATTTT. It yields the protein CASRSGTGAFQPQHF.

The chain uses TRBV19 and TRBJ1-5; tentative D call: TRBD1 (6 bases). With 6 bases removed from V and 7 bases from J, the gap between germline ends came to 16 bases. The germline CDR1 and CDR2 sequences are LNHDA and SQIVND (reference sequence). This CDR3 spans 14 amino acids. CDR3 DNA sequence: TGTGCCAGTAGCCCTCAGGGGAGGGGGCAGCCCCAGCATTTT. It specifies CASSPQGRGQPQHF.

This clone was seen a few times. The rearrangement uses TRBV2 and TRBJ2-5; D unclear. The V end was cut by 2 bases, the J end by 1 base, with 14 bases between. This CDR3 is built from 16 residues. Looked up from germline, CDR1 is SNHLY and CDR2 is FYNNEI. The CDR3 reads CASSESEESAQETQYF. The CDR3 DNA follows: TGTGCCAGCAGTGAATCAGAGGAGAGCGCCCAAGAGACCCAGTACTTC.

In its sample, this clone was seen once. This rearrangement joins TRBV7-9 to TRBJ2-5; 7 bases line up with TRBD2. Looked up from germline, CDR1 is SEHNR and CDR2 is FQNEAQ (reference sequence). V lost 5 bases, J lost 3 bases, and 12 bases stayed unmatched. The CDR3 is 16 residues long. The CDR3 protein is CASSPKRGGRKETQYF. CDR3 DNA: TGTGCCAGCAGCCCCAAGCGCGGGGGTAGGAAAGAGACCCAGTACTTC.

The chain is built from TRBV7-6 and TRBJ1-1; D unresolved. CDR1 is SGHVS and CDR2 is FNYEAQ in the germline V gene. The CDR3 has 14 residues. V lost 2 bases to trimming and J lost 1 base, with 8 bases between them. The CDR3 bases are TGTGCCAGCAGCTTACGAGGTCCGAACACTGAAGCTTTCTTT. Residues: CASSLRGPNTEAFF.

This clone appeared a single time. As the CDR3 is not closed by the conserved phenylalanine or tryptophan, this likely results from a read error. The chain recombines TRBV5-3 with TRBJ1-2; D may be TRBD1 (6 bases). TRBV5-3 belongs to the ORF category, with a function that is uncertain. CDR3 length: 16 residues. Trimming removed 5 bases at V and 2 bases at J, with 19 bases between. The CDR3 is CARRKTGLQVNYGYTL. The CDR3 DNA is TGTGCCAGAAGGAAAACAGGGTTACAGGTCAACTATGGCTACACCCTC.